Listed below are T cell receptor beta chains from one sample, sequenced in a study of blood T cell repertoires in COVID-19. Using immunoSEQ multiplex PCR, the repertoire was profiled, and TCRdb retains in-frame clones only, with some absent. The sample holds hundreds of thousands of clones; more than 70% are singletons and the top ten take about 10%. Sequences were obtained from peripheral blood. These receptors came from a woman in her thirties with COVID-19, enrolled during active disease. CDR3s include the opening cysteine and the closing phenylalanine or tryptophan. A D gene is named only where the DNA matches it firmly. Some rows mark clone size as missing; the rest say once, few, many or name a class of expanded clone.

cdr3_aa: CASSSRGTIAGGPGETQYF
cdr3_nt: TGTGCCAGCAGCTCACGAGGCACTATAGCGGGAGGGCCCGGAGAGACCCAGTACTTC
v_call: TRBV7-9
clone_size: .
j_call: TRBJ2-5
d_call: TRBD2

cdr3_aa: CASSRRGERNSPLHF
cdr3_nt: TGTGCCAGCAGCCGACGAGGTGAGAGGAATTCACCCCTCCACTTT
v_call: TRBV9
clone_size: .
j_call: TRBJ1-6
d_call: .

cdr3_aa: CASSKGTSGYNEQFF
cdr3_nt: TGTGCCAGCAGCAAGGGGACTAGCGGATACAATGAGCAGTTCTTC
v_call: TRBV7-9
clone_size: .
j_call: TRBJ2-1
d_call: TRBD2

cdr3_aa: CAISEVGREAYGYTF
cdr3_nt: TGTGCCATCAGTGAGGTAGGCAGGGAGGCCTATGGCTACACCTTC
v_call: TRBV10-3
clone_size: once
j_call: TRBJ1-2
d_call: .

cdr3_aa: CASSRDLPSTGELFF
cdr3_nt: TGCGCCAGCAGCCGGGACTTACCTTCCACCGGGGAGCTGTTTTTT
v_call: TRBV5-1
clone_size: .
j_call: TRBJ2-2
d_call: .

cdr3_aa: CASSISQGNNQPQHF
cdr3_nt: TGTGCCAGTAGTATCAGTCAGGGGAATAATCAGCCCCAGCATTTT
v_call: TRBV19
clone_size: .
j_call: TRBJ1-5
d_call: .

cdr3_aa: CASSFTTVSTDTQYF
cdr3_nt: TGTGCCAGCAGCTTTACCACAGTAAGCACAGATACGCAGTATTTT
v_call: TRBV5-6
clone_size: .
j_call: TRBJ2-3
d_call: .

cdr3_aa: CASSPVPQGGNSPLHF
cdr3_nt: TGTGCCAGCTCACCGGTTCCACAGGGGGGCAATTCACCCCTCCACTTT
v_call: TRBV18
clone_size: .
j_call: TRBJ1-6
d_call: TRBD1

cdr3_aa: CASSLGTGRNTIYF
cdr3_nt: TGTGCCAGCAGCCTTGGGACAGGGAGGAACACCATATATTTT
v_call: TRBV7-9
clone_size: .
j_call: TRBJ1-3
d_call: TRBD1

cdr3_aa: CSASTGPEPQHF
cdr3_nt: TGCAGTGCTAGTACAGGGCCGGAGCCCCAGCATTTT
v_call: TRBV20-1
clone_size: .
j_call: TRBJ1-5
d_call: .

cdr3_aa: CASSLASEKETQYF
cdr3_nt: TGTGCCAGCAGCTTAGCCTCGGAGAAAGAGACCCAGTACTTC
v_call: TRBV7-8
clone_size: .
j_call: TRBJ2-5
d_call: .

cdr3_aa: CAMTGTRADGYTF
cdr3_nt: TGTGCCATGACAGGGACACGGGCGGATGGCTACACCTTC
v_call: TRBV10-3
clone_size: .
j_call: TRBJ1-2
d_call: TRBD1

cdr3_aa: CASSRTGSQRPQHF
cdr3_nt: TGTGCCAGCAGCCGGACAGGGTCCCAGCGGCCCCAGCATTTT
v_call: TRBV6-2/TRBV6-3
clone_size: .
j_call: TRBJ1-5
d_call: TRBD1